Here is one TCR beta chain with its context. Assay: immunoSEQ multiplex PCR; the TCRdb copy retains only in-frame clones and omits some. The sample contains tens of thousands of clones, more than 75% of which appear only once. This sample is drawn from a study of blood T cell repertoires in COVID-19. Across the whole study: The United States, Italy and Spain were the sources of the acute and convalescent COVID-19 samples.

This receptor was obtained from a woman aged 80 or over with active COVID-19. Sequenced: peripheral blood.

In DNA, the CDR3 is TGCGCCAGCAGCTATATAACAGGGGTCGCGGAGACCCAGTACTTC. Translating it yields CASSYITGVAETQYF. This chain connects TRBV5-1 to TRBJ2-5, with 7 positions matching TRBD1. CDR3 size: 15 residues. CDR1 and CDR2 from the germline V gene are SGHRS and YFSETQ. V was clipped by 3 bases and J by 5 bases; unmatched bases: 10.